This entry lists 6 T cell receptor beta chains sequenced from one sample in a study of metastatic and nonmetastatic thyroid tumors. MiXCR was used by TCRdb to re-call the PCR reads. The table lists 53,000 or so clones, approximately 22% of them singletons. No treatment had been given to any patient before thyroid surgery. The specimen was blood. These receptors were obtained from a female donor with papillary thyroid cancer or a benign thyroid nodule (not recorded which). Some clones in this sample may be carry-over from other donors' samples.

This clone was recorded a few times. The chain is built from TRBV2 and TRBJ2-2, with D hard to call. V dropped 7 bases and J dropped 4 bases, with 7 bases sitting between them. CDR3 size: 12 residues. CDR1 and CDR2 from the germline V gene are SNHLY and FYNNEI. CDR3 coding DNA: TGTGCCAGCATGGCGCCCACCGGGGAGCTGTTTTTT. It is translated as CASMAPTGELFF. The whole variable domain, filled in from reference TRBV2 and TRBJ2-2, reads EPEVTQTPSHQVTQMGQEVILRCVPISNHLYFYWYRQILGQKVEFLVSFYNNEISEKSEIFDDQFSVERPDGSNFTLKIRSTKLEDSAMYFCASMAPTGELFFGEGSRLTVL.

The CDR3 here is CSVHGDYKQYF. The CDR3 DNA sequence: TGCAGTGTCCATGGAGACTATAAGCAGTACTTC. The gene calls are TRBV20-1 and TRBJ2-7, with D tentatively TRBD2 (5 bases). V lost 7 bases to trimming and J lost 8 bases, with 15 bases between them. CDR1 and CDR2 (germline): DFQATT, SNEGSKA (reference sequence). This CDR3 is built from 11 residues.

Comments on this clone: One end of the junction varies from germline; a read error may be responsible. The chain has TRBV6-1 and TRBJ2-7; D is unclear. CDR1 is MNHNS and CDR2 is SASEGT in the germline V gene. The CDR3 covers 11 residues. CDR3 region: CASISRREKYF. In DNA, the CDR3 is TGTGCCAGCATCTCCAGGCGCGAGAAGTACTTC.

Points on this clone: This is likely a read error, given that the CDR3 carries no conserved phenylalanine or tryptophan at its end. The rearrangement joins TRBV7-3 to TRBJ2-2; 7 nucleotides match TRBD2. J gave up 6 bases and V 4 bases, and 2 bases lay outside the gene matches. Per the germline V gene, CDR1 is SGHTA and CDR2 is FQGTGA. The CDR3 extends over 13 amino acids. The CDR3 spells CASSSREAGELFP. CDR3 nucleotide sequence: TGTGCCAGCAGCTCACGGGAGGCCGGGGAGCTGTTTCCC.

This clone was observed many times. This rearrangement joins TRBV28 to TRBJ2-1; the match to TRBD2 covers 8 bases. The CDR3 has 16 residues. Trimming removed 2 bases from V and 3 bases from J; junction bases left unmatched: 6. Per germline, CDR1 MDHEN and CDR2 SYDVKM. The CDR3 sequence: CASSLMLAGSYNEQFF. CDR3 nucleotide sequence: TGTGCCAGCAGTTTAATGCTAGCGGGTAGCTACAATGAGCAGTTCTTC.

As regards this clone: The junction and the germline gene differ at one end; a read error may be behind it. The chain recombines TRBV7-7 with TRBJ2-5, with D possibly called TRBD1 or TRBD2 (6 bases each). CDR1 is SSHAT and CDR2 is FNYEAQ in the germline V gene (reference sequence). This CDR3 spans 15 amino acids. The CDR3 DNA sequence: TGTGCTAGCAGCCCCGGCCCGGGGGCCGGTGAGACCCAGTACTTC. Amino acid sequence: CASSPGPGAGETQYF. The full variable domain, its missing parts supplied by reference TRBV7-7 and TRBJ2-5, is GAGVSQSPRYKVTKRGQDVTLRCDPISSHATLYWYQQALGQGPEFLTYFNYEAQPDKSGLPSDRFSAERPEGSISTLTIQRTEQRDSAMYRCASSPGPGAGETQYFGPGTRLLVL.